The 21 T cell receptor beta chains listed next were all sequenced from one sample in a study of T cells in Graves' hyperthyroidism and ophthalmopathy. TCR beta CDR3 regions were amplified from RNA transcripts. When the TCR CDR3 underwent first-round RT-PCR, the HTBI primer set was used. TCRdb recomputed calls from the multiplex PCR reads with MiXCR, one row per CDR3 protein. In the table there are hundreds of thousands of distinct CDR3 sequences, more than 14% of which are singletons. The sequencing sample was made of blood. These receptor sequences come from a woman aged 45-65 years with Graves' ophthalmopathy.

Worth noting for this clonotype: A much larger clone lies a single base off, so this may be a read error. This chain connects TRBV28 to TRBJ2-2, with D unclear. The V gene's germline CDR1 is MDHEN and CDR2 SYDVKM. There are 15 residues in the CDR3. CDR3 residues: CAGSFPRDRTGELFF. Here the CDR3 DNA reads TGTGCCGGCAGTTTCCCCCGAGATCGTACCGGGGAGCTGTTTTTT.

The V gene is TRBV6-1, the J gene TRBJ1-6; TRBD1 agrees at 12 bases. The CDR3 length is 15 residues. Germline-derived CDR1 and CDR2 are MNHNS and SASEGT. V lost 6 bases, J lost 8 bases, and 5 bases stayed unmatched. CDR3 residues: CASSGTGGRDSPLHF. DNA for the CDR3: TGTGCCAGCAGCGGGACAGGGGGCAGAGATTCACCCCTCCACTTT.

The table lists this clonotype with a few counts. The chain recombines TRBV6-5 with TRBJ1-5; TRBD1 might be the D (6 bases). Trimming stripped 0 bases from V and 3 bases from J, with 12 bases between. This CDR3 contains 16 residues. Germline V lookup: CDR1 MNHEY, CDR2 SVGAGI. CDR3 loop: CASSYSKQGVNQPQHF. DNA of the CDR3: TGTGCCAGCAGTTACTCGAAACAGGGAGTCAATCAGCCCCAGCATTTT.

The V and J genes are TRBV19 and TRBJ1-1; D is uncertain. The V end lost 3 bases, the J end lost 10 bases, and 18 bases lay between the germline ends. The CDR3 loop spans 14 amino acids. Germline lookup yields CDR1 LNHDA and CDR2 SQIVND (reference sequence). The CDR3 protein is CASSIYEEGSGAFF. CDR3 sequence (DNA): TGTGCCAGTAGTATTTACGAAGAAGGGTCTGGAGCTTTCTTT.

In this sample, this clonotype turned up many times. The J gene is TRBJ1-1, the V gene TRBV20-1, with TRBD1 matching over 7 bases. V lost 2 bases and J lost 0; bases outside the gene matches: 6. Germline CDR1 is DFQATT and CDR2 is SNEGSKA (reference sequence). This CDR3 region has 15 residues. CDR3 nucleotide sequence: TGCAGTGCTAGACCGACAGGGAGAGTGAACACTGAAGCTTTCTTT. Protein sequence: CSARPTGRVNTEAFF.

This clonotype was counted ten times or more. V usage is TRBV24-1 and J usage is TRBJ2-1; 9 bases are shared with TRBD2. The CDR3 runs to 14 residues. The germline V gene encodes CDR1 KGHDR and CDR2 SFDVKD. V lost 5 bases and J lost 5; bases outside the gene matches: 3. DNA of the CDR3: TGTGCCACCAGTGGTAGACTAGCGGACAATGAGCAGTTCTTC. It yields the protein CATSGRLADNEQFF.

This clonotype was found many times. V usage is TRBV18 and J usage is TRBJ2-7, with 7 nucleotides matching TRBD1. Germline V gene data show CDR1 as KGHSH and CDR2 as LQKENI. This CDR3 has 15 amino acids. V was clipped by 5 bases and J by 2 bases; unmatched bases: 9. Here the CDR3 DNA reads TGTGCCAGCTCAAACCCCCTGACAGGGCCCTACGAGCAGTACTTC. This sequence encodes CASSNPLTGPYEQYF.

This clonotype showed up many times. The chain employs TRBV5-1 and TRBJ2-1, with 9 positions matching TRBD1. CDR1 SGHRS and CDR2 YFSETQ come from the germline V gene. With 5 bases clipped from V and 6 bases from J, the junction kept 0 bases outside the gene matches. This CDR3 region has 12 residues. The CDR3 spells CASRTGGNEQFF. The CDR3 nucleotides are TGCGCCAGCAGGACAGGGGGCAATGAGCAGTTCTTC.

The sample holds many counts of this clonotype. V gene TRBV28 combines with J gene TRBJ1-5, with D unresolved. Trimming stripped 4 bases from V and 3 bases from J, with 13 bases between. This CDR3 contains 15 residues. Germline V gene sequence: CDR1 MDHEN, CDR2 SYDVKM. The CDR3 sequence: CASSWVVRDNQPQHF. The CDR3 DNA sequence: TGTGCCAGCAGTTGGGTGGTCCGGGACAATCAGCCCCAGCATTTT.

This clonotype was counted a single time. J is TRBJ2-7 and V is TRBV3-1; D not certain. The germline V gene has CDR1 LGHDT and CDR2 YNNKEL (reference sequence). CDR3 size: 14 residues. Trimming shortened V by 4 bases and J by 2 bases, and 12 bases separated the two germline ends. The CDR3 coding sequence is TGTGCCAGCAGCCCCCCTTTTTCAACCTACGAGCAGTACTTC. Translated, it gives CASSPPFSTYEQYF.

The chain is built from TRBV6-1 and TRBJ1-2; D is possibly TRBD1 (5 bases). CDR1 and CDR2 from the germline V gene are MNHNS and SASEGT. The germline V and J ends were trimmed by 5 bases and 7 bases, with 17 bases remaining between them. The CDR3 is made up of 14 amino acids. The CDR3 region is CASSLGRGAGGYTF. The CDR3 bases are TGTGCCAGCAGTTTGGGACGGGGCGCGGGTGGCTACACCTTC.

This chain connects TRBV14 to TRBJ2-5, with a possible D match to TRBD2 (6 bases). V was clipped by 3 bases and J by 5 bases, with 7 bases between them. This CDR3 region has 12 residues. Germline CDR1 is SGHDN and CDR2 is FVKESK. The CDR3 reads CASSQGRETQYF. CDR3 nucleotide sequence: TGTGCCAGCAGCCAGGGGAGGGAGACCCAGTACTTC.

This clonotype was seen more than once but under ten times. The genes are TRBV7-9 and TRBJ2-3; maybe TRBD1 (5 bases). The CDR3 spans 15 residues. CDR1 and CDR2 from the germline V gene are SEHNR and FQNEAQ (reference sequence). Between the trimmed V and J ends, which lost 3 bases and 2 bases, there was a span of 12 bases. The CDR3 sequence is CASSLFLGDTDTQYF. In nucleotides, the CDR3 is TGTGCCAGCAGCTTGTTTCTAGGGGACACAGATACGCAGTATTTT.

This clonotype appeared a few times. This rearrangement joins TRBV28 to TRBJ1-2; no firm D call. Trimming took off 7 bases at V and 5 bases at J, with 11 bases between the two ends. The CDR3 length is 12 residues. Germline lookup yields CDR1 MDHEN and CDR2 SYDVKM. The CDR3 spells CASTTRKYGYTF. The CDR3 nucleotides read TGTGCCAGCACCACTAGAAAGTATGGCTACACCTTC.

This clonotype occurred many times. The J gene is TRBJ1-1, the V gene TRBV6-2 or TRBV6-3; D remains ambiguous. Germline CDR1 MNHEY, CDR2 SVGEGT. The CDR3 totals 13 residues. Trimming removed 7 bases at V and 1 base at J, with 10 bases between. CDR3: CASILTGNTEAFF. The CDR3, as DNA: TGTGCCAGCATATTGACGGGGAACACTGAAGCTTTCTTT.

The chain recombines TRBV19 with TRBJ2-2; maybe TRBD1 (5 bases). There are 15 residues in the CDR3. V was pared by 3 bases and J by 0 bases, with 8 bases between. Germline V lookup: CDR1 LNHDA, CDR2 SQIVND (reference sequence). CDR3 amino acids: CASSIRAPNTGELFF. In DNA form, the CDR3 reads TGTGCCAGTAGTATCAGGGCACCGAACACCGGGGAGCTGTTTTTT.

This clonotype was detected only a few times. V is TRBV7-9 and J is TRBJ2-1, with D perhaps given as TRBD1 or TRBD2 (5 bases each). The V end lost 5 bases, the J end lost 5 bases, and 16 bases lay between the germline ends. CDR1 and CDR2 from the germline V gene are SEHNR and FQNEAQ (reference sequence). The CDR3 totals 15 residues. This CDR3 reads CASSPRDGGHNEQFF. The CDR3 coding sequence is TGTGCCAGCAGCCCGAGGGACGGTGGACACAATGAGCAGTTCTTC. Complete variable domain (other parts from reference TRBV7-9 and TRBJ2-1): DTGVSQNPRHKITKRGQNVTFRCDPISEHNRLYWYRQTLGQGPEFLTYFQNEAQLEKSRLLSDRFSAERPKGSFSTLEIQRTEQGDSAMYLCASSPRDGGHNEQFFGPGTRLTVL.

This clonotype was seen many times. Written as DNA, the CDR3 is TGCGCCAGCACCTCCTCTCTAGCGGCACAAGAGACCCAGTACTTC. Protein sequence: CASTSSLAAQETQYF. This chain links TRBV5-1 with TRBJ2-5; TRBD2 aligns across 7 bases. V lost 6 bases and J lost 2; bases outside the gene matches: 10. This CDR3 spans 15 amino acids. Germline CDR1 is SGHRS and CDR2 is YFSETQ.

This clonotype appeared many times. The chain recombines TRBV12-3 or TRBV12-4 with TRBJ2-2, with D perhaps TRBD2 (6 bases). Between the trimmed V and J ends, which lost 5 bases and 1 base, there was a span of 20 bases. The CDR3 is 18 amino acids. The CDR3 DNA sequence: TGTGCCAGCAGTCTCTCTGGCGGGACGACCCGGAACACCGGGGAGCTGTTTTTT. Protein sequence: CASSLSGGTTRNTGELFF.

This clonotype was picked up many times. This chain connects TRBV10-3 to TRBJ2-7, with 9 bases matching TRBD1. With 8 bases clipped from V and 3 bases from J, the junction kept 2 bases outside the gene matches. CDR3 length equals 12 residues. Germline CDR1 is ENHRY and CDR2 is SYGVKD. CDR3 in amino acids: CAIGQGRYEQYF. CDR3 in DNA: TGTGCCATCGGACAGGGGCGCTACGAGCAGTACTTC.

This clonotype was seen ten or more times. The chain employs TRBV7-9 and TRBJ2-1; D remains ambiguous. There are 16 residues in the CDR3. Germline values: CDR1 SEHNR, CDR2 FQNEAQ (reference sequence). The V gene lost 2 bases and the J gene lost 4 bases, with 15 bases spanning the gap. The CDR3 spells CASSLNLGLGYNEQFF. The CDR3 DNA is TGTGCCAGCAGCTTAAATCTTGGCTTGGGGTACAATGAGCAGTTCTTC.